These 14 T cell receptor beta chains came from one sample sequenced in a study of glioma-infiltrating T cells. Amplification of TCR alpha and beta CDR3 regions from RNA used iRepertoire nested multiplex PCR. TCRdb passed the multiplex PCR reads through MiXCR, listing each CDR3 protein once. The sample includes about 130,000 distinct CDR3 sequences, roughly a quarter seen only once; the top ten take about 30%. The sample consisted of glioma tissue, nonneoplastic brain tissue, or PBMCs (not recorded which). Receptor source: a human donor with low-grade glioma or glioblastoma, undergoing nonglioma brain surgery, or in good health (not recorded which).

The chain joins TRBV4-1 to TRBJ2-1, with D hard to call. Germline V lookup: CDR1 MGHRA, CDR2 YSYEKL. The V gene lost 3 bases and the J gene lost 6 bases, with 18 bases spanning the gap. The CDR3 extends over 16 amino acids. CDR3 residues: CASSHIPTSPPNEQFF. CDR3 nucleotides: TGCGCCAGCAGCCATATCCCGACGTCCCCGCCCAATGAGCAGTTCTTC.

Notes on this clonotype: This sequence may be a read error, since a much larger clone differs from it by one base. This sequence joins TRBV7-9 and TRBJ2-1; a possible D gene is TRBD2 (5 bases). CDR3 length: 13 amino acids. Trimming took 7 bases from V and 9 from J, leaving 16 bases between them. Germline lookup yields CDR1 SEHNR and CDR2 FQNEAQ (reference sequence). DNA for the CDR3: TGTGCCAGCACCCCTCTAGCAAGCGGTGAGCAGTTCTTC. This codes for CASTPLASGEQFF.

This clonotype was seen at least ten times. This chain joins TRBV28 and TRBJ1-1; D ambiguous. V was pared by 5 bases and J by 4 bases, with 17 bases between. This CDR3 region has 15 residues. In germline, CDR1 is MDHEN, CDR2 SYDVKM. The CDR3 here is CASSPPVWKGTEAFF. The DNA of the CDR3 is TGTGCCAGCAGTCCCCCGGTCTGGAAGGGCACTGAAGCTTTCTTT.

The J gene is TRBJ1-4, the V gene TRBV9, with D perhaps TRBD1 (6 bases). V was shortened by 3 bases and J by 0 bases, with 9 bases between the two germline ends. CDR1 SGDLS and CDR2 YYNGEE come from the germline V gene. The CDR3 has 15 amino acids. CDR3 sequence reads: CASSGTAPTNEKLFF. CDR3 sequence (DNA): TGTGCCAGCAGCGGGACAGCACCAACTAATGAAAAACTGTTTTTT.

The sample holds a few counts of this clonotype. The V gene is TRBV18, the J gene TRBJ2-3, with D possibly matching TRBD1 (5 bases). Germline CDR1 is KGHSH and CDR2 is LQKENI. This CDR3 has 13 amino acids. Deletions cut 5 bases from V and 5 bases from J, with 11 bases between. The CDR3 loop reads CASSDSVGDTQYF. The CDR3 nucleotides read TGTGCCAGCTCAGACAGCGTTGGAGATACGCAGTATTTT. The variable domain in full, with the rest retrieved from reference TRBV18 and TRBJ2-3, is NAGVMQNPRHLVRRRGQEARLRCSPMKGHSHVYWYRQLPEEGLKFMVYLQKENIIDESGMPKERFSAEFPKEGPSILRIQQVVRGDSAAYFCASSDSVGDTQYFGPGTRLTVL.

This clonotype has more than one count but fewer than ten. The chain uses TRBV20-1 and TRBJ2-4; 15 bases fit TRBD2. V gave up 2 bases and J gave up 6 bases; unmatched junction bases: 14. This CDR3 has 19 residues. In germline, CDR1 is DFQATT, CDR2 SNEGSKA (reference sequence). The CDR3 DNA sequence: TGCAGTGCTAGAAGGGGACTTCGGACTAGCGGGGGGGCCGGAAACATTCAGTACTTC. Amino acid sequence: CSARRGLRTSGGAGNIQYF.

V usage is TRBV7-9 and J usage is TRBJ2-3; D is undetermined. Germline assignment: CDR1 SEHNR and CDR2 FQNEAQ (reference sequence). The V and J ends lost 4 bases and 4 bases respectively, with 15 bases between them. The CDR3 has 15 residues. In DNA form, the CDR3 reads TGTGCCAGCAGCTCCAAGACCCGAGTTTCAGATACGCAGTATTTT. This sequence encodes CASSSKTRVSDTQYF. The full variable domain, rest sourced from reference TRBV7-9 and TRBJ2-3, is DTGVSQNPRHKITKRGQNVTFRCDPISEHNRLYWYRQTLGQGPEFLTYFQNEAQLEKSRLLSDRFSAERPKGSFSTLEIQRTEQGDSAMYLCASSSKTRVSDTQYFGPGTRLTVL.

The table lists this clonotype with many counts. The gene calls are TRBV6-1 and TRBJ1-5; D gene uncertain. Germline CDR1 reads MNHNS; CDR2 reads SASEGT. This CDR3 spans 14 amino acids. Deletions cut 5 bases from V and 3 bases from J, with 11 bases between. The CDR3 region has the DNA TGTGCCAGCAGTTATTCAGGCATCAATCAGCCCCAGCATTTT. This translates into CASSYSGINQPQHF.

This chain connects TRBV7-6 to TRBJ2-3; TRBD2 might be the D (6 bases). V gave up 3 bases and J gave up 4 bases, with 17 bases separating them. This CDR3 spans 16 amino acids. Per the germline V gene, CDR1 is SGHVS and CDR2 is FNYEAQ. The CDR3 region has the DNA TGTGCCAGCAGCTTGAGCCCGAGGGAGGCCCCAGATACGCAGTATTTT. Its translation: CASSLSPREAPDTQYF.

The chain has TRBV2 and TRBJ2-1; 10 nucleotides line up with TRBD2. V gave up 4 bases and J gave up 14 bases; unmatched junction bases: 2. Germline V gives CDR1 SNHLY, CDR2 FYNNEI. This CDR3 is built from 11 residues. The CDR3 nucleotides read TGTGCCAGCAGTGGAACTAGCGGGGAGTTCTTC. Translating gives CASSGTSGEFF. Supplemented by reference TRBV2 and TRBJ2-1, the full variable domain reads EPEVTQTPSHQVTQMGQEVILRCVPISNHLYFYWYRQILGQKVEFLVSFYNNEISEKSEIFDDQFSVERPDGSNFTLKIRSTKLEDSAMYFCASSGTSGEFFGPGTRLTVL.

This clonotype was recorded a few times. The genes are TRBV24-1 and TRBJ2-3; D not resolved. The germline V gene has CDR1 KGHDR and CDR2 SFDVKD. The CDR3 loop spans 14 amino acids. Trimming took off 3 bases at V and 0 bases at J, with 6 bases between the two ends. This CDR3 reads CATSDRASTDTQYF. The CDR3 nucleotides are TGTGCCACCAGTGATAGGGCTAGCACAGATACGCAGTATTTT.

The chain joins TRBV4-2 to TRBJ1-1, with D tentatively TRBD1 (5 bases). The CDR3 has 15 residues. The germline V gene has CDR1 LGHNA and CDR2 YNFKEQ. Between the trimmed V and J ends, which lost 2 bases and 1 base, there was a span of 11 bases. The DNA for the CDR3 is TGTGCCAGCAGCCAAACCGACAGACAGAACACTGAAGCTTTCTTT. Its protein is CASSQTDRQNTEAFF.

The J gene is TRBJ2-7, the V gene TRBV28; TRBD2 might be the D (6 bases). V was clipped by 8 bases and J by 7 bases, with 18 bases between them. The germline V gene has CDR1 MDHEN and CDR2 SYDVKM. The CDR3 spans 13 residues. For the CDR3, the DNA is TGTGCCAGCCGTGCGGGACTCGCGGGGGAGCAGTACGTC. Residues: CASRAGLAGEQYV.

The chain links TRBV7-2 to TRBJ1-1; no clear D. Trimming removed 7 bases at V and 1 base at J, with 7 bases between. The germline V gene encodes CDR1 SGHTA and CDR2 FQGNSA. The CDR3 loop spans 12 amino acids. The CDR3 protein is CASNSGNTEAFF. CDR3 nucleotides: TGTGCCAGCAATTCGGGGAACACTGAAGCTTTCTTT.